This T cell receptor (beta chain) was sequenced in a study of shared clonotypes between healthy human individuals. Measured with immunoSEQ multiplex PCR; TCRdb has only the in-frame clones, and not every one. Among nearly 1 million clones listed, around 80% were seen once. This clone has a handful of counts. CDR1 and CDR2 (germline): LNHDA, SQIVND (reference sequence). Trimming at V came to 8 bases and at J to 4 bases, leaving 7 bases not matched to a gene. The CDR3 length is 14 residues. The sample consisted of memory CD4+ T cells sorted from blood. Subset of the sample: CD45RA-negative fraction. The clonotype originates from a man in his late teens or twenties in good health. The chain links TRBV19 to TRBJ1-2; 10 nucleotides agree with TRBD1. In DNA, the CDR3 is TGTGCCAGTTCGACAGGGGGCCCCACCTATGGCTACACCTTC. Protein product: CASSTGGPTYGYTF.